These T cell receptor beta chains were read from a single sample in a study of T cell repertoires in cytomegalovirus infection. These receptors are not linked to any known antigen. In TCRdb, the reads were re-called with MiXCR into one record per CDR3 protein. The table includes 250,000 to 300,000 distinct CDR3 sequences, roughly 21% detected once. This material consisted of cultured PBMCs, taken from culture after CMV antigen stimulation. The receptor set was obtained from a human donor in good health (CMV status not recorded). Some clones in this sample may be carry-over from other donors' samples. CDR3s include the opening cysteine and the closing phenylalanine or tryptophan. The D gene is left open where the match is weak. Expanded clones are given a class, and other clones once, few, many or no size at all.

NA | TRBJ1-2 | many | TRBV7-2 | TGTGCCAGCAGCTTAGATCCCGGCAGGGGAAACTATGGCTACACCTTC | CASSLDPGRGNYGYTF
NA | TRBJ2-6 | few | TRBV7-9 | TGTGCCAGCAGTTTCTCAGGGCGCTCTGGGGCCAACGTCCTGACTTTC | CASSFSGRSGANVLTF
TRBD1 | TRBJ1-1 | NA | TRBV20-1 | TGCAGTGCTAGAAACACCCACAGGGGGAACACTGAAGCTTTCTTT | CSARNTHRGNTEAFF
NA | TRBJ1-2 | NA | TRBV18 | TGTGCCAGCTCAGACAGGACTAACTATGGCTACACCTTC | CASSDRTNYGYTF
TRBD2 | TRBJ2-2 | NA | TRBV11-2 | TGTGCCAGCAGCTTAGCGGCTAGCGGGAGTACCGGGGAGCTGTTTTTT | CASSLAASGSTGELFF
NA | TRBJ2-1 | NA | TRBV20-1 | TGCAGTGCTAGAGCACCAAGCTCCTACAATGAGCAGTTCTTC | CSARAPSSYNEQFF
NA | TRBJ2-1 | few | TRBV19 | TGTGCCAGTACCCGACAGGTTGGCTCCTACAATGAGCAGTTCTTC | CASTRQVGSYNEQFF
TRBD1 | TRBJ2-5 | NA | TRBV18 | TGTGCCAGCTCACCACCCGGGACAGGGACCCAAGAGACCCAGTACTTC | CASSPPGTGTQETQYF
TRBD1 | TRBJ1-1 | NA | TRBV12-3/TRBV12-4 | TGTGCCAGCAGTTTAATTTCGACAGGGGTCATGAACACTGAAGCTTTCTTT | CASSLISTGVMNTEAFF
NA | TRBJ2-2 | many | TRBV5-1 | TGCGCCAGCAGCTTGGGAGACACCCCAAACACCGGGGAGCTGTTTTTT | CASSLGDTPNTGELFF
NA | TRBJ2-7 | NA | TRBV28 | TGTGCCAGCAGCCTCGCGGCACTTCGCAACGAGCAGTACTTC | CASSLAALRNEQYF
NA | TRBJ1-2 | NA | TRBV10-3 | TGTGCCATCAGTGAGTCTGGTATGGATGGCTACACCTTC | CAISESGMDGYTF
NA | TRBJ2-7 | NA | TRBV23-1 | TGCGCCAGCAGTCAATCCGAGAGAAGCTACGAGCAGTACTTC | CASSQSERSYEQYF
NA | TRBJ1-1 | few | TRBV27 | TGTGCCAGCAGTGAACAGGGTACAACAGCTTTCTTT | CASSEQGTTAFF
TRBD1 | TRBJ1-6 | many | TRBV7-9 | TGTGCCAGCAGCACCTTACCGGGACAGGGAAATTCACCCCTCCACTTT | CASSTLPGQGNSPLHF
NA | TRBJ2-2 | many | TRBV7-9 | TGTGCCAGCAGCTTAGACAGGACCGGGGAGCTGTTTTTT | CASSLDRTGELFF
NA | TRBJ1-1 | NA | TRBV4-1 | TGCGCCAGCAGCCAAGATGGGGGTGGGGGGACTGAAGCTTTCTTT | CASSQDGGGGTEAFF
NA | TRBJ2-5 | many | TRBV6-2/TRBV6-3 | TGTGCCAGCAGTTACCCCCAAGAGACCCAGTACTTC | CASSYPQETQYF
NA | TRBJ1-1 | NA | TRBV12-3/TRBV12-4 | TGTGCCAGCCTGAGAGCGGGGACACACACTGAAGCTTTCTTT | CASLRAGTHTEAFF
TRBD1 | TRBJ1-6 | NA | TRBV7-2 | TGTGCCAGCAGCTTGACCGGACAGGTTTATAATTCACCCCTCCACTTT | CASSLTGQVYNSPLHF
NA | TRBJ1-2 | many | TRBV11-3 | TGTGCCAGCAGCTTAGGAGCCCTAACGAATGGCTACACCTTC | CASSLGALTNGYTF
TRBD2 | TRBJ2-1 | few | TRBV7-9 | TGTGCCAGCAGCTCGGGACTAGCGAGAAAGAATGAGCAGTTCTTC | CASSSGLARKNEQFF
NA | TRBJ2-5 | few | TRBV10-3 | TGTGCCATCAGTACAGGCCACCAAGAGACCCAGTACTTC | CAISTGHQETQYF
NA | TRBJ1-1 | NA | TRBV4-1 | TGCGCCAGCAGACGGGATGAAATGAACACTGAAGCTTTCTTT | CASRRDEMNTEAFF
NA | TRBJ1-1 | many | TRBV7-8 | TGTGCCAGCAGCCCGGACACTGAAGCTTTCTTT | CASSPDTEAFF
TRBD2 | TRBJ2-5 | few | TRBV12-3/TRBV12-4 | TGTGCCACCGGGACTAGCTGGGAAGAGACCCAGTACTTC | CATGTSWEETQYF
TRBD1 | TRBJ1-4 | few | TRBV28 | TGTGCCAGCAGCACCGGGACAGTTAATGAAAAACTGTTTTTT | CASSTGTVNEKLFF
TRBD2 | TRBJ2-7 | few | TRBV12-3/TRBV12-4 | TGTGCCAGCAGCTATCCGACTAGCGGGAGGTACGAGCAGTACTTC | CASSYPTSGRYEQYF
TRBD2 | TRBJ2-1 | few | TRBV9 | TGTGCCAGCTCCCCAGGGGGACTAGCGGGAGCCAACAATGAGCAGTTCTTC | CASSPGGLAGANNEQFF
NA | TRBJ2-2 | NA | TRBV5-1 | TGCGCCAGCAGCTCACGCGGGTCGGGTAGCGGGGAGCTGTTTTTT | CASSSRGSGSGELFF
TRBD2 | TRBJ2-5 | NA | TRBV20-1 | TGCAGCATACCTCTAGCGGCGACCCAGTACTTC | CSIPLAATQYF
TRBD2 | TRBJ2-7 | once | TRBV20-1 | TGCAGTGCTAGGGGGACTAGCGGGAGGGAGACCGAGCAGTACTTC | CSARGTSGRETEQYF
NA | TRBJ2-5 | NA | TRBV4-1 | TGCGCCAGCAGCCAAGAGGTCCAAGAGACCCAGTACTTC | CASSQEVQETQYF
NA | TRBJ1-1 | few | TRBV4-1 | TGCGCCAGCAGCCAAGAGGTGGGAAGGAACACTGAAGCTTTCTTT | CASSQEVGRNTEAFF
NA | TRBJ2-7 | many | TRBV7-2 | TGTGCCAGCAGACCGGTCGGGGTCCCTTACTACGAGCAGTACTTC | CASRPVGVPYYEQYF
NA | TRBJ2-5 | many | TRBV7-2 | TGTGCCAGCAGCTTCGGTCAGGGTCCCCAAGAGACCCAGTACTTC | CASSFGQGPQETQYF